The T cell receptor beta chain described here comes from a study of blood T cell repertoires in COVID-19. Clones were sequenced by immunoSEQ multiplex PCR, and TCRdb holds only the in-frame ones, with some missing. This table holds 100,000 to 150,000 clones, nearly 90% found once. The ends lost 5 bases at V and 5 bases at J; junction bases unmatched: 8. The CDR3 has 14 amino acids. Germline CDR1 and CDR2: SQVTM and ANQGSEA. The rearrangement joins TRBV29-1 to TRBJ2-1; 8 bases map to TRBD1. This sequence was found in a woman older than 75 with acute or convalescent COVID-19. Sequencing input: peripheral blood. The CDR3 loop reads CSVKAGGPHNEQFF. Written as DNA, the CDR3 is TGCAGCGTTAAGGCAGGGGGCCCCCACAATGAGCAGTTCTTC.